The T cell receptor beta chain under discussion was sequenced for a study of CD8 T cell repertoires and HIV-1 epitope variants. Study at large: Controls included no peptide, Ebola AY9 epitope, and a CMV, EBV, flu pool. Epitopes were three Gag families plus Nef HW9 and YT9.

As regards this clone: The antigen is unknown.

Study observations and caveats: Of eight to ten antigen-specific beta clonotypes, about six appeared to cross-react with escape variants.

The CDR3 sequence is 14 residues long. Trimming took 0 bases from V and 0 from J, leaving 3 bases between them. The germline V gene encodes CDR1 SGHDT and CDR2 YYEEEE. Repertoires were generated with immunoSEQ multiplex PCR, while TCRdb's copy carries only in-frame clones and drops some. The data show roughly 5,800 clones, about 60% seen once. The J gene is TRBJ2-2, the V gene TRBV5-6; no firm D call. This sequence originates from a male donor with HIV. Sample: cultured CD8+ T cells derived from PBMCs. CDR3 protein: CASSLGPNTGELFF. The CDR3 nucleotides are TGTGCCAGCAGCTTGGGCCCGAACACCGGGGAGCTGTTTTTT.